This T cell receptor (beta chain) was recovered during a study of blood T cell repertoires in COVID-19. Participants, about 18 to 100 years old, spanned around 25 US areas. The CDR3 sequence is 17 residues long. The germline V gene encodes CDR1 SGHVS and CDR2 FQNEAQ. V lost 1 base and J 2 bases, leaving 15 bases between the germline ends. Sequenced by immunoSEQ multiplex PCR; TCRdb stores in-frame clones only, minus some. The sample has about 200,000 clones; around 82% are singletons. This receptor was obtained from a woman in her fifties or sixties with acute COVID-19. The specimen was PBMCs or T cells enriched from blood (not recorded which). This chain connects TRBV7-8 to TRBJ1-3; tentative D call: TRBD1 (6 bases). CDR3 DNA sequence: TGTGCCAGCAGCTTAGTCGCTCGGGCAGGGGCTGGAAACACCATATATTTT. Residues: CASSLVARAGAGNTIYF. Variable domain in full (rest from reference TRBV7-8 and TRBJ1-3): GAGVSQSPRYKVAKRGQDVALRCDPISGHVSLFWYQQALGQGPEFLTYFQNEAQLDKSGLPSDRFFAERPEGSVSTLKIQRTQQEDSAVYLCASSLVARAGAGNTIYFGEGSWLTVV.